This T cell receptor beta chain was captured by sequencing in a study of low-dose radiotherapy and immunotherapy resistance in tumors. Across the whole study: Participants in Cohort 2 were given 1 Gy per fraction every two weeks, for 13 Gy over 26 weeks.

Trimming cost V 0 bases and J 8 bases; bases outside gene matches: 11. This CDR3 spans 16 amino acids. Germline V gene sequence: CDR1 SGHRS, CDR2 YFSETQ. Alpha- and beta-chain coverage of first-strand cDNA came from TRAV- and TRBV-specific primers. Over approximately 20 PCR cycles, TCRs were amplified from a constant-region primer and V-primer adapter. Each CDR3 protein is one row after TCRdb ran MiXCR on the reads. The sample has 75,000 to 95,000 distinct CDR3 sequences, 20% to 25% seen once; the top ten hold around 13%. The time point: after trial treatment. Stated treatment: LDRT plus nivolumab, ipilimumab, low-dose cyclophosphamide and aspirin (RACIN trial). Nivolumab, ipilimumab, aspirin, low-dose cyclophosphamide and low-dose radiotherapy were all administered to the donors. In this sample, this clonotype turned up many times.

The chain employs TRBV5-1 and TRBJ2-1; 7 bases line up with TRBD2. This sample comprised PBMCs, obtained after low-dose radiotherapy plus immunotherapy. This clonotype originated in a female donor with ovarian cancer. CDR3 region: CASSLGRGTWDHEQFF. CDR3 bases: TGCGCCAGCAGCTTGGGGCGGGGGACCTGGGATCATGAGCAGTTCTTC.